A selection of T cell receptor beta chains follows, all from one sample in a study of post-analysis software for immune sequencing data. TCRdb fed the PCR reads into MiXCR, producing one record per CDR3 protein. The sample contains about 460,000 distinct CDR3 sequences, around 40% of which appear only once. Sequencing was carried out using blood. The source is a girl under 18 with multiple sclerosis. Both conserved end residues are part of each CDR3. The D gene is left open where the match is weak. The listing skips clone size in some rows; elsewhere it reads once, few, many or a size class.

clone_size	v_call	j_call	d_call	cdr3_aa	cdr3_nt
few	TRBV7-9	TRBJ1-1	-	CASSSEDREAFF	TGTGCCAGCAGCTCGGAGGATAGGGAAGCTTTCTTT
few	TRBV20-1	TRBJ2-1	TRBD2	CSAAPSGRAFNEQFF	TGCAGTGCTGCCCCTAGCGGGAGGGCCTTCAATGAGCAGTTCTTC
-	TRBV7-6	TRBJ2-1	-	CASSLQVGEQFF	TGTGCCAGCAGCCTTCAGGTGGGGGAGCAGTTCTTC
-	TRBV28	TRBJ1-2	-	CASSPTVRRDGYTF	TGTGCCAGCAGTCCGACAGTGCGCCGCGATGGCTACACCTTC
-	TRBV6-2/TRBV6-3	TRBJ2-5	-	CASSISSYSSETQYF	TGTGCCAGCAGCATTTCGTCATACAGTTCGGAGACCCAGTACTTC
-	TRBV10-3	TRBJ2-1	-	CAISERTGTIDEQFF	TGTGCCATCAGTGAGAGAACCGGGACCATCGATGAGCAGTTCTTC
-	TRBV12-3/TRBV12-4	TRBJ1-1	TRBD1	CASSLRTGGKNTEAFF	TGTGCCAGCAGTCTAAGGACAGGCGGAAAGAACACTGAAGCTTTCTTT
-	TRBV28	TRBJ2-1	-	CASSLWEMSNEQFF	TGTGCCAGCAGTTTGTGGGAGATGAGCAATGAGCAGTTCTTC
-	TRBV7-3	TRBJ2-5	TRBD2	CASSLMGLGGQETQYF	TGTGCCAGCAGCTTAATGGGACTAGGGGGACAAGAGACCCAGTACTTC
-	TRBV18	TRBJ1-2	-	CASSPPQGQTGYTF	TGTGCCAGCTCACCTCCACAGGGCCAAACGGGCTACACCTTC
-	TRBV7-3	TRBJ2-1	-	CASSLDYQYNDQFF	TGTGCCAGCAGCTTGGACTACCAGTACAATGACCAGTTCTTC
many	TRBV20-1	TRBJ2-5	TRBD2	CSVAGGSGETQYF	TGCAGTGTGGCCGGCGGGAGTGGAGAGACCCAGTACTTC
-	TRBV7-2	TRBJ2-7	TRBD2	CASSLGLAGGRGEQYF	TGTGCCAGCAGCTTAGGCCTAGCGGGGGGCCGCGGCGAGCAGTACTTC
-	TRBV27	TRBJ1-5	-	CASSVDRYSNQPQHF	TGTGCCAGCAGCGTGGACCGTTATAGCAATCAGCCCCAGCATTTT
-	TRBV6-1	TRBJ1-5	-	CASSAQDSNQPQHF	TGTGCCAGCAGTGCTCAGGATAGCAATCAGCCCCAGCATTTT
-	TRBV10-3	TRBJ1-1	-	CAIRDPDRLNTEAFF	TGTGCCATCAGGGACCCCGACAGGCTGAACACTGAAGCTTTCTTT
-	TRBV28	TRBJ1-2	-	CASSLWGTNYGYTF	TGTGCCAGCAGCCTGTGGGGGACTAACTATGGCTACACCTTC
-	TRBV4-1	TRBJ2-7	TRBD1	CASTLRQGRHEQYF	TGCGCCAGCACCCTAAGACAGGGCCGACACGAGCAGTACTTC
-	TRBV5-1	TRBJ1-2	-	CASSLEGFGYTF	TGCGCCAGCAGCTTGGAGGGGTTCGGCTACACCTTC
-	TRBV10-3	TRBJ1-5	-	CAIKDPSGNQPQHF	TGTGCCATCAAGGACCCCTCAGGCAATCAGCCCCAGCATTTT
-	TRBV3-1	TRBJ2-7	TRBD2	CASRDLGPGGYEQYF	TGTGCCAGCAGGGACCTGGGACCGGGGGGCTACGAGCAGTACTTC
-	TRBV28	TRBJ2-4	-	CASSFLGVEAKNIQYF	TGTGCCAGCAGTTTTTTGGGAGTAGAAGCCAAAAACATTCAGTACTTC
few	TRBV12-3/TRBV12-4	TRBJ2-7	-	CASTPGDNYEQYF	TGTGCCAGCACCCCCGGGGATAACTACGAGCAGTACTTC
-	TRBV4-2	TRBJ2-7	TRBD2	CASSQDGVAGVGYEQYF	TGTGCCAGCAGCCAAGACGGCGTAGCGGGAGTCGGGTACGAGCAGTACTTC
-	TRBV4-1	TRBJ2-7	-	CASSQLTLTYEQYF	TGCGCCAGCAGCCAACTAACTCTCACCTACGAGCAGTACTTC
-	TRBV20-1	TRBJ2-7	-	CSARRDPYEQYF	TGCAGTGCTAGGAGGGATCCCTACGAGCAGTACTTC
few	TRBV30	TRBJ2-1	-	CAWSVLAEQFF	TGTGCCTGGAGTGTACTAGCCGAGCAGTTCTTC
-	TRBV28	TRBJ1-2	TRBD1	CASSRQTGGAHGYTF	TGTGCCAGCAGCCGTCAGACAGGGGGCGCGCATGGCTACACCTTC
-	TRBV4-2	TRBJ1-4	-	CASSQAYRDINEKLFF	TGTGCCAGCAGCCAAGCGTACAGAGACATTAATGAAAAACTGTTTTTT
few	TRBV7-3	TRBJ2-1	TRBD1	CASSLITGAGEQFF	TGTGCCAGCAGCTTAATAACAGGGGCTGGGGAGCAGTTCTTC
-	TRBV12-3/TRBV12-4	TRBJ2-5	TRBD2	CASRAGASDRTQYF	TGTGCCAGCAGAGCGGGAGCTTCAGATAGGACCCAGTACTTC
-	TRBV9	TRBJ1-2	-	CASSSQGTGYTF	TGTGCCAGCAGCTCTCAGGGTACTGGCTACACCTTC
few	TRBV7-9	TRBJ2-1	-	CASSSPHNEQFF	TGTGCCAGCAGCTCTCCTCACAATGAGCAGTTCTTC
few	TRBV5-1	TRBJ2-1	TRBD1	CASSQRTGGDLSYNEQFF	TGCGCCAGCAGCCAGAGGACAGGGGGTGACCTCTCCTACAATGAGCAGTTCTTC
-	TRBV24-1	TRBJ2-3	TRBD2	CATSDLGGRSTDTQYF	TGTGCCACCAGTGATTTAGGCGGGAGGAGCACAGATACGCAGTATTTT
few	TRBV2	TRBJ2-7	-	CASFRGDNSYEQYF	TGTGCCAGCTTCCGCGGGGACAACTCCTACGAGCAGTACTTC
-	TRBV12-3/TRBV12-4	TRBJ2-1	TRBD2	CASTLAGNNEQFF	TGTGCCAGCACCTTAGCGGGAAACAATGAGCAGTTCTTC
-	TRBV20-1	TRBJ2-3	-	CSANTVLKSTDTQYF	TGCAGTGCTAATACAGTCTTAAAGAGCACAGATACGCAGTATTTT
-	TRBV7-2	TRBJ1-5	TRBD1	CASSSGQGRQPQHF	TGTGCCAGCAGTTCGGGACAGGGGCGTCAGCCCCAGCATTTT
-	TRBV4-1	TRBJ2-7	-	CASSQTQGFDYEQYF	TGCGCCAGCAGCCAAACACAGGGATTCGACTACGAGCAGTACTTC
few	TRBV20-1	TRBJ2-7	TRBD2	CSAQGTSGNPQYF	TGCAGTGCTCAGGGGACTAGCGGGAACCCCCAGTACTTC
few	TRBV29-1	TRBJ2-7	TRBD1	CSVTGTGMAEQYF	TGCAGCGTTACCGGGACAGGGATGGCCGAGCAGTACTTC
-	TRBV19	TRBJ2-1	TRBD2	CASSIVAGPHNEQFF	TGTGCCAGTAGTATAGTAGCGGGACCCCACAATGAGCAGTTCTTC
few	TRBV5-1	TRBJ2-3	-	CASSLEVRFSTDTQYF	TGCGCCAGCAGCTTGGAGGTCAGGTTTAGCACAGATACGCAGTATTTT
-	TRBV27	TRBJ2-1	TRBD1	CASSFPDRAEQFF	TGTGCCAGCAGTTTCCCGGACAGGGCTGAGCAGTTCTTC
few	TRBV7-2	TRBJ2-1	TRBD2	CASSLLLAIHEQFF	TGTGCCAGCAGCTTATTACTAGCGATCCATGAGCAGTTCTTC
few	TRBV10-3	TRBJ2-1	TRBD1	CAITRDSGSSYNEQFF	TGTGCCATAACCCGGGACAGCGGTAGCTCCTACAATGAGCAGTTCTTC
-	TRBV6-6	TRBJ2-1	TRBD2	CASSYSSPSGSGDEQFF	TGTGCCAGCAGTTACTCGTCCCCTAGCGGGAGTGGGGATGAGCAGTTCTTC
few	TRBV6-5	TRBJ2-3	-	CASSPRSSADTQYF	TGTGCCAGCAGTCCCCGTAGCTCCGCAGATACGCAGTATTTT
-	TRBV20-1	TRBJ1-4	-	CRGSSGEKLFF	TGCAGGGGGAGTAGTGGTGAAAAACTGTTTTTT
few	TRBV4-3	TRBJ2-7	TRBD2	CASSQASGSFEQYF	TGCGCCAGCAGCCAGGCTAGCGGGAGTTTCGAGCAGTACTTC
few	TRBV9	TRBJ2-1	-	CASSVALSRQFF	TGTGCCAGCAGCGTAGCCCTGTCGAGGCAGTTCTTC
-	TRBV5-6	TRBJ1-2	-	CASSLNRDPQGYTF	TGTGCCAGCAGCTTGAACCGGGACCCCCAAGGCTACACCTTC